These T cell receptor beta chains were read from a single sample in a study of shared clonotypes between healthy human individuals. TCRdb keeps only in-frame clones here, not all; method: immunoSEQ multiplex PCR. This table holds under 1,100,000 clones, about three quarters found once. Sequencing was performed on memory CD4+ T cells sorted from blood. These receptor sequences come from a man aged 18 to 30 in good health. CDR3s include the opening cysteine and the closing phenylalanine or tryptophan. Fields, in order: V gene, D gene, clone size, J gene, CDR3 protein, CDR3 DNA. A D gene is named only where the DNA matches it firmly. Clone size, where shown, is once, few, many, or a class for clones that have expanded.

TRBV19	TRBD1	-	TRBJ2-2	CASRKQGSGELFF	TGTGCCAGTAGGAAACAGGGGTCCGGGGAGCTGTTTTTT
TRBV9	-	once	TRBJ2-3	CASSERAYTDTQYF	TGTGCCAGCAGCGAACGGGCCTACACAGATACGCAGTATTTT
TRBV18	-	-	TRBJ2-1	CASSPPGARDEQFF	TGTGCCAGCTCACCACCCGGGGCTAGGGATGAGCAGTTCTTC
TRBV29-1	-	few	TRBJ1-5	CSVEGDSNQPQHF	TGCAGCGTTGAAGGGGATAGCAATCAGCCCCAGCATTTT
TRBV27	TRBD2	-	TRBJ2-7	CASRGGTSYEQYF	TGTGCCAGCAGGGGGGGGACTAGCTACGAGCAGTACTTC
TRBV7-9	-	-	TRBJ2-5	CASSLLERETQYF	TGTGCCAGCAGCTTATTGGAAAGGGAGACCCAGTACTTC
TRBV19	-	-	TRBJ1-5	CASSIAGSWDQGNQPQHF	TGTGCCAGTAGTATCGCAGGGAGTTGGGATCAAGGCAATCAGCCCCAGCATTTT
TRBV5-6	TRBD1	few	TRBJ1-5	CASSFGQVGQPQHF	TGTGCCAGCAGCTTCGGACAGGTTGGACAGCCCCAGCATTTT
TRBV28	-	many	TRBJ1-5	CASSLTGGTGTCHF	TGTGCCAGCAGTTTAACCGGGGGTACGGGAACCTGCCATTTT
TRBV5-1	-	-	TRBJ1-5	CASSLNGDGYQPQHF	TGCGCCAGCAGCCTTAACGGGGACGGGTACCAGCCCCAGCATTTT
TRBV5-6	-	-	TRBJ1-2	CASSPGQQNYGYTF	TGTGCCAGCAGCCCGGGACAACAAAACTATGGCTACACCTTC
TRBV28	TRBD2	-	TRBJ2-4	CASSSARLAGRSAKNIQYF	TGTGCCAGCAGTTCCGCTCGACTAGCGGGAAGGTCAGCCAAAAACATTCAGTACTTC
TRBV6-1	TRBD2	-	TRBJ2-1	CASSSGRNGEQFF	TGTGCCAGCAGTAGCGGGAGAAACGGTGAGCAGTTCTTC
TRBV18	TRBD1	many	TRBJ1-5	CASSPGQPNQPQHF	TGTGCCAGCTCACCGGGACAGCCGAATCAGCCCCAGCATTTT
TRBV30	TRBD1	-	TRBJ2-6	CAWSGGQGDSGANVLTF	TGTGCCTGGAGTGGGGGACAGGGTGACTCTGGGGCCAACGTCCTGACTTTC
TRBV6-6	-	-	TRBJ1-5	CASSYAGADQPQHF	TGTGCCAGCAGTTACGCCGGGGCAGATCAGCCCCAGCATTTT
TRBV7-2	-	-	TRBJ2-5	CASSLVPWRGTQYF	TGTGCCAGCAGCTTAGTTCCGTGGAGAGGGACCCAGTACTTC
TRBV5-1	-	-	TRBJ2-2	CASSLGQQPGELFF	TGCGCCAGCAGCTTGGGACAGCAGCCCGGGGAGCTGTTTTTT
TRBV11-1	-	-	TRBJ2-7	CASSISGEQYF	TGTGCCAGCAGTATTTCCGGGGAGCAGTACTTC
TRBV7-6	-	-	TRBJ2-7	CASSLERGGNEQYF	TGTGCCAGCAGCTTAGAACGAGGGGGGAACGAGCAGTACTTC
TRBV6-5	TRBD1	once	TRBJ1-5	CASSHQGDSNQPQHF	TGTGCCAGCAGTCACCAGGGGGATAGCAATCAGCCCCAGCATTTT
TRBV5-8	-	-	TRBJ1-5	CASSPPYRVDQPQHF	TGTGCCAGCAGCCCTCCCTACAGGGTTGATCAGCCCCAGCATTTT
TRBV6-6	-	few	TRBJ2-7	CASSYSSSSYEQYF	TGTGCCAGCAGTTACTCGAGTAGTTCCTACGAGCAGTACTTC
TRBV19	-	-	TRBJ2-2	CASSIGRGELFF	TGTGCCAGTAGTATAGGGCGCGGGGAGCTGTTTTTT
TRBV5-1	TRBD1	-	TRBJ1-2	CASSLDGTGGDPWYGYTF	TGCGCCAGCAGCTTGGATGGGACAGGGGGCGACCCATGGTATGGCTACACCTTC
TRBV9	-	-	TRBJ2-5	CASSVQDRTSQNF	TGTGCCAGCAGCGTACAAGATCGAACGAGTCAAAACTTC